The T cell receptor (beta chain) under discussion was sequenced for a study of shared clonotypes between healthy human individuals. The study, taken as a whole, reports: A reduction in generation probabilities was seen for non-shared clonotypes relative to those shared by all four donors.

Data came from immunoSEQ multiplex PCR; TCRdb stores just in-frame clones and leaves some out. The table shows about 2 million clones, with approximately 95% occurring only once. Germline assignment: CDR1 SQVTM and CDR2 ANQGSEA. The length of the CDR3 is 14 residues. V lost 3 bases to trimming and J lost 5 bases; unmatched junction nucleotides: 4. This clone has only one observation. Antigen: not known. The TCR sequence derives from a man between 18 and 35 years old in good health. The sample taken for sequencing was naive CD4+ T cells sorted from blood. Subset noted: CD45RA+ positively selected. The chain employs TRBV29-1 and TRBJ2-2; TRBD1 matches 9 bases. The CDR3 loop reads CSVERDRATGELFF. The CDR3 DNA is TGCAGCGTTGAGCGGGACAGGGCAACCGGGGAGCTGTTTTTT.